The 3 T cell receptor beta chains listed next were all sequenced from one sample in a study of blood T cell repertoires in COVID-19 (dated by TCRdb to the early 2020s). Library preparation employed the immunoSEQ multiplex PCR assay. TCRdb provides this immuneACCESS table in a form limited to in-frame rearrangements. Some clones are lacking; in checked studies, under half of them reflect an unresolved V gene, and why the rest are absent is not known. The table for this sample lists roughly 46,000 clones; more than 75% of them were counted only once. Approximately 15% of the sample is in the top ten clones. The sequencing sample was made of peripheral blood. The receptor set was obtained from a human donor in a cohort sampled during active COVID-19.

The chain links TRBV2 to TRBJ1-2; no clear D. Germline CDR1 is SNHLY and CDR2 is FYNNEI. This CDR3 comprises 17 residues. V shed 5 bases and J shed 3 bases, with 22 bases lying between them. Here the CDR3 DNA reads TGTGCCAGCAGTACTCGAACGGCGGGTACCGAGGACTATGGCTACACCTTC. Protein product: CASSTRTAGTEDYGYTF.

The rearrangement links TRBV7-9 to TRBJ1-4; D gene unclear. Deletions cut 1 base from V and 7 bases from J, with 16 bases between. The CDR3 contains 16 residues. Germline CDR1 is SEHNR and CDR2 is FQNEAQ (reference sequence). The CDR3 here is CASSLGSEGWGEKLFF. The DNA of the CDR3 is TGTGCCAGCAGCTTAGGATCGGAGGGTTGGGGTGAAAAACTGTTTTTT.

The chain links TRBV11-2 to TRBJ2-3, with a tentative D call TRBD2 (6 bases). V was clipped by 6 bases and J by 5 bases, with 18 bases between them. The length of the CDR3 is 15 residues. Germline CDR1 reads SGHAT; CDR2 reads FQNNGV. The CDR3 is CASRVEGRLLDTQYF. The CDR3 nucleotides are TGTGCCAGCAGGGTGGAGGGGCGCCTCCTAGATACGCAGTATTTT.